The source of this T cell receptor (beta chain) is a study of T cell responses to AZD1222 COVID-19 vaccine. Pooling covered second doses at about 4 or about 12 weeks. TCRdb keeps only in-frame clones here, not all; method: immunoSEQ multiplex PCR. The data hold some 150,000 clones, with roughly 90% observed a single time. Overall study results and limits: Sampled repertoires all dated from after the peak T cell response. Donors, mostly white British, included more females; clonal diversity was possibly underestimated.

Points on this clone: Antigen: not known.

The sample in question was peripheral blood, obtained 28 days after the second AZD1222 dose. This TCR was sampled from an adult who received the AZD1222 COVID-19 vaccine.

CDR3: CASSLGRGLGSYEQYF. The CDR3, as DNA: TGTGCCAGCAGCCTCGGTAGGGGACTAGGCTCCTACGAGCAGTACTTC. The chain carries TRBV11-1 and TRBJ2-7, with 8 bases fitting TRBD2. The V and J ends lost 5 bases and 0 bases, in that order; junction bases with no gene match: 9. CDR3 length equals 16 residues. Germline lookup yields CDR1 SGHAT and CDR2 FQDESV (reference sequence).